Listed below are T cell receptor beta chains from one sample, sequenced in a study of cytomegalovirus exposure and HLA in healthy donors. TCRdb's table, derived via immunoSEQ multiplex PCR, lists solely in-frame clones and lacks some. The profile shows 110,000 to 150,000 clones, 75% to 90% of them singletons. The specimen was PBMCs. The receptor set was obtained from a man aged 35 to 55 in good health and CMV-seronegative. Both conserved end residues are part of each CDR3. A D gene is named only where the DNA matches it firmly. Some rows mark clone size as missing; the rest say once, few, many or name a class of expanded clone.

J gene: TRBJ2-5; clone size: medium-sized; V gene: TRBV6-5; D gene: TRBD2; CDR3 DNA: TGTGCCAGCAGTTACTCGACTAGCGGGGGGGAGACCCAGTACTTC; CDR3 protein: CASSYSTSGGETQYF
J gene: TRBJ1-2; clone size: .; V gene: TRBV7-9; D gene: .; CDR3 DNA: TGTGCCAGCAGCTCCGGGAGGGGTGATGGCTACACCTTC; CDR3 protein: CASSSGRGDGYTF
J gene: TRBJ2-7; clone size: .; V gene: TRBV11-1; D gene: .; CDR3 DNA: TGTGCCAGCAGCTTAGGGGGGGACTCCTACGAGCAGTACTTC; CDR3 protein: CASSLGGDSYEQYF
J gene: TRBJ1-6; clone size: few; V gene: TRBV27; D gene: TRBD1; CDR3 DNA: TGTGCCAGCAGTACCTGGACAGGGAGCTCCTATAATTCACCCCTCCACTTT; CDR3 protein: CASSTWTGSSYNSPLHF
J gene: TRBJ1-4; clone size: .; V gene: TRBV9; D gene: TRBD1; CDR3 DNA: TGTGCCAGCAGCCGTGGACAGGGGGCTGCTAATGAAAAACTGTTTTTT; CDR3 protein: CASSRGQGAANEKLFF
J gene: TRBJ2-5; clone size: .; V gene: TRBV19; D gene: TRBD1; CDR3 DNA: TGTGCCAGTAGTATAGCTCCGGGACAGGGAAAAGAGACCCAGTACTTC; CDR3 protein: CASSIAPGQGKETQYF
J gene: TRBJ2-7; clone size: .; V gene: TRBV11-1; D gene: .; CDR3 DNA: TGTGCCAGCAGCTTAGAGGCAGGGCTGTCCTACGAGCAGTACTTC; CDR3 protein: CASSLEAGLSYEQYF
J gene: TRBJ1-1; clone size: .; V gene: TRBV10-1; D gene: .; CDR3 DNA: TGCGCCAGCAGTGAGTCCCAGGGGCGTAGAGCTTTCTTT; CDR3 protein: CASSESQGRRAFF
J gene: TRBJ2-7; clone size: .; V gene: TRBV5-4; D gene: .; CDR3 DNA: TGTGCCAGCAGCTTGGCTCGGGGGACCTCGGGGGAGCAGTACTTC; CDR3 protein: CASSLARGTSGEQYF
J gene: TRBJ1-2; clone size: .; V gene: TRBV27; D gene: .; CDR3 DNA: TGTGCCAGCAGAAAACAGGGTCCTAACTATGGCTACACCTTC; CDR3 protein: CASRKQGPNYGYTF
J gene: TRBJ2-4; clone size: .; V gene: TRBV7-2; D gene: .; CDR3 DNA: TGTGCCAGCAGCTTACCAGAAAAAAACATTCAGTACTTC; CDR3 protein: CASSLPEKNIQYF
J gene: TRBJ2-4; clone size: .; V gene: TRBV5-6; D gene: .; CDR3 DNA: TGTGCCAGCGAGATTGTAGCAGTAAACATTCAGTACTTC; CDR3 protein: CASEIVAVNIQYF
J gene: TRBJ2-1; clone size: .; V gene: TRBV9; D gene: TRBD2; CDR3 DNA: TGTGCCAGCAGCGTAGGGGACGGGGGGGTGTTTAATGAGCAGTTCTTC; CDR3 protein: CASSVGDGGVFNEQFF
J gene: TRBJ1-4; clone size: .; V gene: TRBV7-9; D gene: .; CDR3 DNA: TGTGCCAGCAGCGACAAATCAGGGGAAAGGGAAAAACTGTTTTTT; CDR3 protein: CASSDKSGEREKLFF
J gene: TRBJ2-7; clone size: .; V gene: TRBV5-8; D gene: TRBD1; CDR3 DNA: TGTGCCAGCAGGAGCACAGGGGGCGCGTACGAGCAGTACTTC; CDR3 protein: CASRSTGGAYEQYF
J gene: TRBJ1-1; clone size: .; V gene: TRBV29-1; D gene: .; CDR3 DNA: TGCAGCGTTGAAGCAACAGGGTTTCTGAACACTGAAGCTTTCTTT; CDR3 protein: CSVEATGFLNTEAFF
J gene: TRBJ1-4; clone size: .; V gene: TRBV4-1; D gene: .; CDR3 DNA: TGCGCCAGCAGCCAAGGATACACTCAGGGGGAAAAACTGTTTTTT; CDR3 protein: CASSQGYTQGEKLFF
J gene: TRBJ2-7; clone size: few; V gene: TRBV6-5; D gene: .; CDR3 DNA: TGTGCCAGCAGTCTACAGGGTAGCCAGTACTTC; CDR3 protein: CASSLQGSQYF
J gene: TRBJ2-7; clone size: .; V gene: TRBV10-1; D gene: TRBD2; CDR3 DNA: TGCGCCAGCAGTGGGGGACTATTATCCGAGCAGTACTTC; CDR3 protein: CASSGGLLSEQYF
J gene: TRBJ2-6; clone size: .; V gene: TRBV28; D gene: .; CDR3 DNA: TGTGCCAGCACCTGGACAGGGGCCAACGTCCTGACTTTC; CDR3 protein: CASTWTGANVLTF
J gene: TRBJ1-5; clone size: few; V gene: TRBV7-2; D gene: TRBD1; CDR3 DNA: TGTGCCAGCAGCTCGGTCGGCGGGACAGGGAATCAGCCCCAGCATTTT; CDR3 protein: CASSSVGGTGNQPQHF
J gene: TRBJ2-7; clone size: few; V gene: TRBV6-1; D gene: .; CDR3 DNA: TGTGCCAGCAGTTCGACAGTGGTGGGGTCCTACGAGCAGTACTTC; CDR3 protein: CASSSTVVGSYEQYF
J gene: TRBJ1-2; clone size: .; V gene: TRBV6-1; D gene: .; CDR3 DNA: TGTGCCAGCAGTGAAGTGACAGTAGATGGCTACACCTTC; CDR3 protein: CASSEVTVDGYTF
J gene: TRBJ2-3; clone size: .; V gene: TRBV9; D gene: TRBD2; CDR3 DNA: TGTGCCAGCAGCGTAGACCAGCGGGGGAGGCGTAAGGGTACGCAGTATTTT; CDR3 protein: CASSVDQRGRRKGTQYF
J gene: TRBJ1-2; clone size: once; V gene: TRBV6-5; D gene: .; CDR3 DNA: TGTGCCAGCAGTTACTCCCCACAGGGCGAATATGGCTACACCTTC; CDR3 protein: CASSYSPQGEYGYTF
J gene: TRBJ2-5; clone size: .; V gene: TRBV4-3; D gene: TRBD2; CDR3 DNA: TGCGCCAGCAGCCAAGTCATCGCGGGGGGGCCCTGGGAGACCCAGTACTTC; CDR3 protein: CASSQVIAGGPWETQYF
J gene: TRBJ2-5; clone size: .; V gene: TRBV18; D gene: TRBD1; CDR3 DNA: TGTGCCAGCTCACCCTCACAGGGGGGAGAGACCCAGTACTTC; CDR3 protein: CASSPSQGGETQYF
J gene: TRBJ2-1; clone size: .; V gene: TRBV29-1; D gene: TRBD1; CDR3 DNA: TGCAGCGTTCTGGGACAGGGGTACAATGAGCAGTTCTTC; CDR3 protein: CSVLGQGYNEQFF
J gene: TRBJ2-1; clone size: .; V gene: TRBV28; D gene: .; CDR3 DNA: TGTGCCAGCAGCTACGCTGGAGGGAGTGAGCAGTTCTTC; CDR3 protein: CASSYAGGSEQFF
J gene: TRBJ2-1; clone size: .; V gene: TRBV9; D gene: TRBD2; CDR3 DNA: TGTGCCAGCAGTCAGCGGGGGACGTTCAATGAGCAGTTCTTC; CDR3 protein: CASSQRGTFNEQFF
J gene: TRBJ1-2; clone size: few; V gene: TRBV6-1; D gene: .; CDR3 DNA: TGTGCCAGCAGTGAAGTCTCAGGGGATGGCTACACCTTC; CDR3 protein: CASSEVSGDGYTF
J gene: TRBJ2-1; clone size: few; V gene: TRBV4-3; D gene: .; CDR3 DNA: TGCGCCAGCAGCCAGGCCCTCAACAATGAGCAGTTCTTC; CDR3 protein: CASSQALNNEQFF
J gene: TRBJ2-1; clone size: .; V gene: TRBV6-1; D gene: .; CDR3 DNA: TGTGCCAGCAGTGAAGCGTTATCCAGTCACTACAATGAGCAGTTCTTC; CDR3 protein: CASSEALSSHYNEQFF
J gene: TRBJ2-1; clone size: .; V gene: TRBV25-1; D gene: .; CDR3 DNA: TGTGCCAGCTGGGGCGGGGTCACCTACAATGAGCAGTTCTTC; CDR3 protein: CASWGGVTYNEQFF
J gene: TRBJ2-7; clone size: .; V gene: TRBV7-8; D gene: .; CDR3 DNA: TGTGCCAGCAGCTTAAGGGACTTACCCTACGAGCAGTACTTC; CDR3 protein: CASSLRDLPYEQYF
J gene: TRBJ1-1; clone size: .; V gene: TRBV29-1; D gene: TRBD1; CDR3 DNA: TGCAGCGTCCAAAGGACAGGTTGGGGGACTGAAGCTTTCTTT; CDR3 protein: CSVQRTGWGTEAFF
J gene: TRBJ2-7; clone size: .; V gene: TRBV28; D gene: TRBD1; CDR3 DNA: TGTGCCAGCCTTGAGGGAGGGACAGGGGGCTCCTACGAGCAGTACTTC; CDR3 protein: CASLEGGTGGSYEQYF
J gene: TRBJ2-3; clone size: .; V gene: TRBV6-1; D gene: .; CDR3 DNA: TGTGCCAGCAGTCGTACGGGAGCAGATACGCAGTATTTT; CDR3 protein: CASSRTGADTQYF
J gene: TRBJ2-7; clone size: once; V gene: TRBV19; D gene: .; CDR3 DNA: TGTGCCAGTAGTATCAGGCTCCCAACCTACGAGCAGTACTTC; CDR3 protein: CASSIRLPTYEQYF
J gene: TRBJ1-6; clone size: .; V gene: TRBV5-3; D gene: TRBD1; CDR3 DNA: TGTCCACCAAAAGACAGGGGGTCCTACTATAATTCCCCCCTCCACTTT; CDR3 protein: CPPKDRGSYYNSPLHF
J gene: TRBJ1-1; clone size: few; V gene: TRBV6-5; D gene: TRBD1; CDR3 DNA: TGTGCCAGCAGTTCAAGGACAGGGGGTGCTGAAGCTTTCTTT; CDR3 protein: CASSSRTGGAEAFF
J gene: TRBJ1-2; clone size: .; V gene: TRBV7-2; D gene: .; CDR3 DNA: TGTGCCAGCAGCTTAGGGGTGGGGGGCTATGGCTACACCTTC; CDR3 protein: CASSLGVGGYGYTF
J gene: TRBJ1-6; clone size: .; V gene: TRBV2; D gene: .; CDR3 DNA: TGTGCCAGCAGTGTAGGAGGGGCTATGGGGAATTCACCCCTCCACTTT; CDR3 protein: CASSVGGAMGNSPLHF